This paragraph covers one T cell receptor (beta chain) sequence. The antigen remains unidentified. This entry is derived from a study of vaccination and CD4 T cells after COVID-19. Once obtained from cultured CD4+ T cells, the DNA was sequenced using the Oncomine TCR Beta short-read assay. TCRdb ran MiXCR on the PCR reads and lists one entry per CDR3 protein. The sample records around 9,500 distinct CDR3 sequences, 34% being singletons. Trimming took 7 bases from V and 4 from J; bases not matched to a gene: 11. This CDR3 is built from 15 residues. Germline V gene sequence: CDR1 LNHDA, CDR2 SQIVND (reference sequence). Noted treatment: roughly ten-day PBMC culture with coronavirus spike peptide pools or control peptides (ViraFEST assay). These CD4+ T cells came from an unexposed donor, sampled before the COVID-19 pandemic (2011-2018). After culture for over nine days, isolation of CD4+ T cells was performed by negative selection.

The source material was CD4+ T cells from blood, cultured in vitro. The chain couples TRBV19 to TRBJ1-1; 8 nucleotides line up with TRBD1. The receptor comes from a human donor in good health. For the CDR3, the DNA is TGTGCCAGTAATCCGGACAGGGCGATGGGCACTGAAGCTTTCTTT. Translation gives CASNPDRAMGTEAFF.